This T cell receptor beta chain was obtained from a study of T cells in Graves' hyperthyroidism and ophthalmopathy. The cohort's ophthalmopathy patients, a group with duration under 3 months, had a Clinical Activity Score of at least 3 and a NOSPECS grade of at least 4. Diagnoses rested on clinical symptoms, serum thyroxine and TRAb, thyroid ultrasound and orbital computed tomography. The TCR beta CDR3 regions underwent amplification using RNA transcripts as the source. A first-round RT-PCR of the TCR CDR3 used the HTBI primer set. TCRdb redid the calling of the multiplex PCR reads with MiXCR, one entry per CDR3 protein. Of over 500,000 distinct CDR3 sequences in the sample, under 20% were seen once. This CDR3 has 11 amino acids. V was trimmed by 8 bases and J by 4 bases, leaving 11 bases between them. Germline V lookup: CDR1 SQVTM, CDR2 ANQGSEA.

Sequenced input: blood. The chain is built from TRBV29-1 and TRBJ1-2; D gene ambiguous. The receptor was isolated from a woman aged 18-29 years with Graves' ophthalmopathy. The CDR3 DNA reads TGCAGCTCAAGGGAGAGCTATGGCTACACCTTC. Its translation is CSSRESYGYTF.